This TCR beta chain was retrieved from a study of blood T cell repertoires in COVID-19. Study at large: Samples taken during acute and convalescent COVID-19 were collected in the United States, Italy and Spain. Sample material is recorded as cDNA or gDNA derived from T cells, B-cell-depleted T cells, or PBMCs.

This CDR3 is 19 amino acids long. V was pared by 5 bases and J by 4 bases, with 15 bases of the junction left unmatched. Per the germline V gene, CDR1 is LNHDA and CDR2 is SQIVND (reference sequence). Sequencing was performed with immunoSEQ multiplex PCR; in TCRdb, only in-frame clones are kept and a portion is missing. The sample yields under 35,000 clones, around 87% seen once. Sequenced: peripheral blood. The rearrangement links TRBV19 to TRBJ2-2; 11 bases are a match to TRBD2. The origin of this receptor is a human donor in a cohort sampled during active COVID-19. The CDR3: CASSSLRVAGGPSTGELFF. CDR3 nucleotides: TGTGCCAGTAGTTCCCTGAGGGTAGCGGGGGGGCCGAGCACCGGGGAGCTGTTTTTT.